Shown below are 8 T cell receptor beta chains from a single sample sequenced in a study of technical replicates of blood from several donors. Sequenced by immunoSEQ multiplex PCR; TCRdb stores in-frame clones only, minus some. The sample records roughly 70,000 clones, 95% to 98% being singletons. Sequencing was carried out using T cells isolated from PBMCs. The receptors were gathered from a human donor in good health.

The chain carries TRBV6-5 and TRBJ1-4, with 9 positions matching TRBD1. This CDR3 spans 15 amino acids. The germline V gene encodes CDR1 MNHEY and CDR2 SVGAGI. V was clipped by 0 bases and J by 8 bases; unmatched bases: 4. The CDR3 spells CASSYSGTGREKLFF. As DNA, the CDR3 is TGTGCCAGCAGTTACTCCGGGACAGGGCGAGAAAAACTGTTTTTT.

This clone appeared a single time. The chain joins TRBV5-6 to TRBJ2-7; 11 bases agree with TRBD1. The V and J ends lost 6 bases and 7 bases, in that order; junction bases with no gene match: 15. The length of the CDR3 is 16 residues. Germline V gives CDR1 SGHDT, CDR2 YYEEEE. The DNA for the CDR3 is TGTGCCAGCACCGGGACAGGGGGATTATCTCTTCGAGAGCAGTACTTC. The encoded protein is CASTGTGGLSLREQYF.

The chain recombines TRBV6-5 with TRBJ1-3; 8 bases are a match to TRBD1. The V gene's germline CDR1 is MNHEY and CDR2 SVGAGI. CDR3 length equals 15 residues. The trim removed 6 bases at V and 0 bases at J, leaving 4 bases unmatched. The CDR3 region is CASRTGASSGNTIYF. The CDR3 bases are TGTGCCAGCAGGACAGGGGCCAGCTCTGGAAACACCATATATTTT.

This chain uses TRBV27 with TRBJ2-2, with TRBD1 identical over 7 bases. CDR1 is MNHEY, CDR2 SMNVEV, per germline (reference sequence). The CDR3 runs to 15 residues. Trimming took 6 bases from V and 5 from J; bases not matched to a gene: 9. CDR3: CASSIRDRVTGELFF. CDR3 DNA: TGTGCCAGCAGCATCCGGGACAGAGTGACCGGGGAGCTGTTTTTT.

This clone was seen a few times. The rearrangement links TRBV28 to TRBJ2-3; D is perhaps TRBD2 (5 bases). The germline V gene encodes CDR1 MDHEN and CDR2 SYDVKM. V was pared by 5 bases and J by 9 bases, with 9 bases between. The CDR3 runs 11 residues. CDR3 residues: CASSALDTQYF. The CDR3, as DNA: TGTGCCAGCAGTGCACTAGACACGCAGTATTTT. Together with reference TRBV28 and TRBJ2-3, the CDR3 gives the full variable domain: DVKVTQSSRYLVKRTGEKVFLECVQDMDHENMFWYRQDPGLGLRLIYFSYDVKMKEKGDIPEGYSVSREKKERFSLILESASTNQTSMYLCASSALDTQYFGPGTRLTVL.

The V call is TRBV28, the J call TRBJ2-5, with 10 bases matching TRBD2. Per germline, CDR1 MDHEN and CDR2 SYDVKM. V lost 9 bases and J lost 4; bases outside the gene matches: 5. The CDR3 runs to 13 residues. The CDR3: CASWIAGGETQYF. The CDR3 DNA reads TGTGCCAGTTGGATAGCGGGAGGAGAGACCCAGTACTTC.

This chain's CDR3 is CASSPGLAGASYEQYF. CDR3 sequence (DNA): TGTGCCAGCTCACCGGGACTAGCGGGAGCTAGCTACGAGCAGTACTTC. The chain has TRBV18 and TRBJ2-7; TRBD2 aligns across 14 bases. The CDR3 consists of 16 residues. Germline values: CDR1 KGHSH, CDR2 LQKENI. Trimming cost V 3 bases and J 3 bases; bases outside gene matches: 4.

This clone appeared a single time. The gene calls are TRBV4-1 and TRBJ2-3; weak D call: TRBD2 (5 bases). Trimming cost V 0 bases and J 9 bases, with 25 bases left between them. From germline, CDR1 is MGHRA and CDR2 YSYEKL. CDR3 size: 18 residues. The CDR3, as DNA: TGCGCCAGCAGCCAAGATGCCCCAGAGACTATAGCACAGATAACGCAGTATTTT. It is translated as CASSQDAPETIAQITQYF.